This TCR beta chain originates from a study of control samples from healthy donors and cancer patients. V dropped 7 bases and J dropped 5 bases, with 14 bases sitting between them. The CDR3 is 13 residues long. Germline-derived CDR1 and CDR2 are MDHEN and SYDVKM. Some clones are missing from TCRdb's copy, which holds only in-frame ones; the method was immunoSEQ multiplex PCR. The table lists approximately 100,000 clones, just over 85% of them singletons, with around an eighth in the top ten. This clonotype was obtained from a man under 40 in good health. Material: blood. The chain employs TRBV28 and TRBJ1-1; no clear D. CDR3 DNA sequence: TGTGCCAGCACTCCGGGTGGGATAACTGAAGCTTTCTTT. Its translation: CASTPGGITEAFF.